This TCR beta chain derives from a study of cytotoxic CD8 clonotypes in ibrutinib-treated CLL. Study-level background: Responses comprised some 24 partial and 2 complete; at median roughly 70 months, 14 remained remitted and roughly twelve progressed. Response material was collected after a median around 12 months of treatment, range 6 to 36. Per sample, productive templates averaged nearly 260,000 and productive rearrangements averaged roughly 91,000. Points from the study as a whole: Clonality (at baseline) was higher than in age-matched healthy donors and tracked circulating CD8+ T-cell counts.

Some clones are missing from TCRdb's copy, which holds only in-frame ones; the method was immunoSEQ multiplex PCR. Among approximately 84,000 clones listed, approximately 86% were seen once. Losses at the gene ends were 4 bases for V and 6 bases for J; bases not matched to a gene: 6. CDR1 SGHAT and CDR2 FQDESV come from the germline V gene (reference sequence). There are 14 residues in the CDR3. With respect to this clone: What it binds is unknown.

Source: PBMCs, taken before ibrutinib treatment. The chain employs TRBV11-1 and TRBJ2-4, with 7 positions matching TRBD2. The TCR comes from a human donor with chronic lymphocytic leukemia. The DNA for the CDR3 is TGTGCCAGCAGCTGGCGATGGGGGGGAAACATTCAGTACTTC. This translates into CASSWRWGGNIQYF.